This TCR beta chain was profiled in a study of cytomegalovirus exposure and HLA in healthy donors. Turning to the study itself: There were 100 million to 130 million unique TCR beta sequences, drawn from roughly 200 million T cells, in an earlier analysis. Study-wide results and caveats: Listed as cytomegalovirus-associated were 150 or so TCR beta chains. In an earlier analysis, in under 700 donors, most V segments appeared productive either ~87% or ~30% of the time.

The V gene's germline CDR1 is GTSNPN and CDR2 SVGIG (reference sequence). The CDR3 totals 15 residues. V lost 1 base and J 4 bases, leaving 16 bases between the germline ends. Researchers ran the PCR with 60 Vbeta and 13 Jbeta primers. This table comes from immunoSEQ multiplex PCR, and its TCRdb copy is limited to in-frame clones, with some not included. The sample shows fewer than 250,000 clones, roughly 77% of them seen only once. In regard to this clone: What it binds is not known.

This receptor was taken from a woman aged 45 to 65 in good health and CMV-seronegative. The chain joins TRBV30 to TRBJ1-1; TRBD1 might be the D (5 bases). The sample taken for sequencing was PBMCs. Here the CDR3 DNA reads TGTGCCTGGAGTGGGGGGAGGCTTAGGAGCACTGAAGCTTTCTTT. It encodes CAWSGGRLRSTEAFF.